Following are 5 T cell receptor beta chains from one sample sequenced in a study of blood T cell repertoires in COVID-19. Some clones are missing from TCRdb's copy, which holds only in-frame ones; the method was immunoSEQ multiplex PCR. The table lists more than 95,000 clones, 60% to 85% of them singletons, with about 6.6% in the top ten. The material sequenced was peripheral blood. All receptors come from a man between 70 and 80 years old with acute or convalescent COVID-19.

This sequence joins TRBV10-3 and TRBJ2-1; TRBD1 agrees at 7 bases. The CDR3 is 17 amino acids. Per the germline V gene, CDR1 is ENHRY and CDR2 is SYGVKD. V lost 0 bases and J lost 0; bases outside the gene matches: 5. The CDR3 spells CAISESRAGGSYNEQFF. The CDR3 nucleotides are TGTGCCATCAGTGAGTCGCGGGCAGGGGGCTCCTACAATGAGCAGTTCTTC.

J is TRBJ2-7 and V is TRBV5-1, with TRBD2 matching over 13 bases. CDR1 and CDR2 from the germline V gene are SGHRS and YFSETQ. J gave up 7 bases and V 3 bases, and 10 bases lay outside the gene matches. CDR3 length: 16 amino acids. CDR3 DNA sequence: TGCGCCAGCAGCTCCTCGGGGACTAGCGGGACCGGGGAGCAGTACTTC. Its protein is CASSSSGTSGTGEQYF.

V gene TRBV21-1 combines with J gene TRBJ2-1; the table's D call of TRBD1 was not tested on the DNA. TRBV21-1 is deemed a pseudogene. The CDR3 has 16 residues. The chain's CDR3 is CASSKSLGQGRDEQFF. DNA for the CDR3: TGTGCCAGCAGCAAAAGCTTAGGACAGGGTAGGGATGAGCAGTTCTTC.

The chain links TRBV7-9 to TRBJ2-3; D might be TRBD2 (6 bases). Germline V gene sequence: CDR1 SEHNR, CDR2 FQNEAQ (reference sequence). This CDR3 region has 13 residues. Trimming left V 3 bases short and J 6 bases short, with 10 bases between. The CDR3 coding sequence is TGTGCCAGCAGCTTTGGCGGAGGGGATACGCAGTATTTT. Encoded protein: CASSFGGGDTQYF.

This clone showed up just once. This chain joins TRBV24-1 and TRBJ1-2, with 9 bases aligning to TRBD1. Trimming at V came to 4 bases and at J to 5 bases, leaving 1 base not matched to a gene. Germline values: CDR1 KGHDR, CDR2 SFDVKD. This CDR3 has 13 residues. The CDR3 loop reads CATSDGTGYGYTF. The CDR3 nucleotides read TGTGCCACCAGTGACGGGACAGGGTATGGCTACACCTTC.